Below, 10 T cell receptor beta chains from the same sample are listed, as sequenced in a study of graft-versus-host responses after intestinal transplantation. Measured with immunoSEQ multiplex PCR; TCRdb has only the in-frame clones, and not every one. The sample consists of just over 40,000 clones, more than 80% of them appearing once. Sequences were derived from PBMCs, sampled 300 to 320 days after intestinal transplant. The receptors were gathered from a human patient who received an intestinal transplant, so some T cells may come from the graft donor.

This clone came up once. The rearrangement joins TRBV5-1 to TRBJ2-1; D is possibly TRBD1 (5 bases). The V gene's germline CDR1 is SGHRS and CDR2 YFSETQ. CDR3 length: 14 amino acids. Trimming shortened V by 1 base and J by 6 bases, and 11 bases separated the two germline ends. The CDR3 here is CASSLLVRANEQFF. CDR3 coding DNA: TGCGCCAGCAGCTTGTTAGTCAGGGCCAATGAGCAGTTCTTC.

This clone was observed a handful of times. This chain uses TRBV4-1 with TRBJ2-6, with no clear D. Trimming stripped 0 bases from V and 0 bases from J, with 6 bases between. The germline gives CDR1 MGHRA, CDR2 YSYEKL. The CDR3 extends over 16 amino acids. The CDR3 nucleotides read TGCGCCAGCAGCCAAGATCCCATCTCTGGGGCCAACGTCCTGACTTTC. Its translation: CASSQDPISGANVLTF.

V is TRBV2 and J is TRBJ2-3, with D possibly TRBD2 on 6 matching bases. The CDR3 loop spans 19 amino acids. With 0 bases removed from V and 2 bases from J, the gap between germline ends came to 21 bases. The germline V gene encodes CDR1 SNHLY and CDR2 FYNNEI. The CDR3 loop reads CASSEALRGKAANTDTQYF. In DNA, the CDR3 is TGTGCCAGCAGTGAAGCGCTTCGGGGGAAAGCGGCAAACACAGATACGCAGTATTTT.

This clone was picked up one time. This rearrangement joins TRBV5-1 to TRBJ2-7, with unresolved D. Trimming pared 4 bases from V and 4 bases from J, leaving 12 bases between. Germline-derived CDR1 and CDR2 are SGHRS and YFSETQ. This CDR3 region has 13 residues. The chain's CDR3 is CASSPTIGYEQYF. The CDR3 coding sequence is TGCGCCAGCAGCCCAACCATAGGGTACGAGCAGTACTTC.

This clone was detected only a few times. The genes are TRBV4-3 and TRBJ1-3; D not certain. Trimming took 1 base from V and 1 from J, leaving 11 bases between them. This CDR3 spans 16 amino acids. Germline loops: CDR1 LGHNA, CDR2 YSLEER. DNA for the CDR3: TGCGCCAGCAGCCAAGCAGGTCAGTTATCTGGAAACACCATATATTTT. Translating gives CASSQAGQLSGNTIYF.

On this clone: An end of the junction differs from the germline gene, which may be a read error. The chain couples TRBV5-1 to TRBJ2-3; the D call may be TRBD1 or TRBD2 (6 bases each). Germline CDR1 is SGHRS and CDR2 is YFSETQ. This CDR3 contains 14 residues. Here the CDR3 reads CASILGGAGDTQYF. The CDR3, as DNA: TGCGCCAGCATCTTGGGGGGCGCGGGGGATACGCAGTATTTT.

J is TRBJ2-7 and V is TRBV27; possible D gene TRBD1, 6 bases. The germline V and J ends were trimmed by 5 bases and 6 bases, with 23 bases remaining between them. Looked up from germline, CDR1 is MNHEY and CDR2 is SMNVEV (reference sequence). The CDR3 has 16 amino acids. CDR3 loop: CASSQHDRFLIGEQYF. CDR3 coding DNA: TGTGCCAGCAGTCAGCACGACAGGTTTCTTATCGGCGAGCAGTACTTC.

This chain uses TRBV15 with TRBJ1-1; no clear D. V was pared by 1 base and J by 0 bases, with 12 bases between. The germline gives CDR1 LNHNV, CDR2 YYDKDF (reference sequence). The CDR3 totals 16 residues. CDR3 amino acids: CATSRGTVIMNTEAFF. CDR3 bases: TGTGCCACCAGCAGAGGGACGGTTATAATGAACACTGAAGCTTTCTTT.

The CDR3 protein is CASSNTEDGYTF. The DNA for the CDR3 is TGTGCCAGCAGCAATACAGAGGATGGCTACACCTTC. The chain has TRBV13 and TRBJ1-2; D gene uncertain. The CDR3 contains 12 residues. Germline loops: CDR1 PRHDT, CDR2 FYEKMQ (reference sequence). Trimming took off 5 bases at V and 6 bases at J, with 10 bases between the two ends.

The V call is TRBV2, the J call TRBJ2-4, with D perhaps being TRBD1 or TRBD2 (6 bases each). Germline V gene lookup returns CDR1 SNHLY and CDR2 FYNNEI. Trimming took 8 bases from V and 0 from J, leaving 17 bases between them. CDR3 size: 16 residues. CDR3 sequence reads: CASVGGLDLAKNIQYF. The CDR3 DNA reads as TGTGCCAGCGTAGGGGGGTTAGACCTAGCCAAAAACATTCAGTACTTC.